The 32 T cell receptor beta chains in this list originate from one sample, sequenced in a study of CD8+CD57+ T cells in acquired aplastic anemia. Profiles of TCR beta VDJ and CDR3 were generated from a genomic DNA template. TCRdb recomputed calls from the reads with MiXCR, one row per CDR3 protein. Of a few hundred thousand distinct CDR3 sequences detected, approximately 60% appear once; the ten largest clones hold approximately 30%. The sequencing sample was made of sorted CD4+, CD8+, or CD8+CD57+ T cells (not recorded which) from PBMCs. These receptors came from a human donor in good health.

The genes are TRBV7-9 and TRBJ1-1, with D possibly matching TRBD1 (6 bases). Germline CDR1 reads SEHNR; CDR2 reads FQNEAQ (reference sequence). V was pared by 1 base and J by 11 bases, with 26 bases between. CDR3 length equals 17 residues. CDR3 nucleotide sequence: TGTGCCAGCAGCTTAGACAGGGAAGGTGAGTTGAGTCTCGGGGCTTTCTTT. This codes for CASSLDREGELSLGAFF.

This clonotype is a singleton in its sample. The J gene is TRBJ2-7, the V gene TRBV2; weak D call: TRBD1 (5 bases). Germline V CDR1 and CDR2: SNHLY, FYNNEI. The CDR3 is 15 residues long. V dropped 1 base and J dropped 3 bases, with 13 bases sitting between them. The CDR3 bases are TGTGCCAGCAGTGAAGGGGTAGGCAGGGTCTACGAGCAGTACGTC. Its translation is CASSEGVGRVYEQYV.

This rearrangement joins TRBV20-1 to TRBJ1-1; no firm D call. The CDR3 loop spans 14 amino acids. With 3 bases removed from V and 8 bases from J, the gap between germline ends came to 19 bases. CDR1 and CDR2 from the germline V gene are DFQATT and SNEGSKA (reference sequence). The CDR3 here is CSASRQLLLGEAFF. The DNA of the CDR3 is TGCAGTGCTAGCAGGCAGCTACTCCTTGGAGAAGCTTTCTTT.

This CDR3 is CASRGTSGNHEQYF. In DNA, the CDR3 is TGTGCCAGCAGAGGGACCAGCGGGAACCACGAGCAGTACTTC. The chain is built from TRBV9 and TRBJ2-7, with 7 bases aligning to TRBD2. The CDR3 is 14 residues long. Per the germline V gene, CDR1 is SGDLS and CDR2 is YYNGEE. After removal of 5 bases from V and 5 bases from J, the junction contained 10 bases not matched to a gene.

The chain employs TRBV7-4 and TRBJ2-2; D unresolved. Deletions cut 5 bases from V and 5 bases from J, with 12 bases between. CDR1 SGHVT and CDR2 SQSDAQ come from the germline V gene. This CDR3 spans 14 amino acids. CDR3 bases: TGTGCCAGCAGCCCTAAAAAGGAGACCGGGGAGCTGTTTTTT. It encodes CASSPKKETGELFF.

V is TRBV29-1 and J is TRBJ1-4; 8 bases align to TRBD1. This CDR3 region has 14 residues. CDR1 and CDR2 from the germline V gene are SQVTM and ANQGSEA. Germline trimming cut 7 bases from V and 5 bases from J; bases unmatched to any gene: 9. The CDR3 coding sequence is TGCAGCGCAAAACTACAGGGGGGAAATGAAAAACTGTTTTTT. It yields the protein CSAKLQGGNEKLFF. Full variable domain (rest looked up from reference TRBV29-1 and TRBJ1-4): SAVISQKPSRDICQRGTSLTIQCQVDSQVTMMFWYRQQPGQSLTLIATANQGSEATYESGFVIDKFPISRPNLTFSTLTVSNMSPEDSSIYLCSAKLQGGNEKLFFGSGTQLSVL.

The rearrangement joins TRBV24-1 to TRBJ2-2, with 9 bases aligning to TRBD1. Germline values: CDR1 KGHDR, CDR2 SFDVKD. Trimming took 0 bases from V and 5 from J; bases not matched to a gene: 3. This CDR3 region has 16 residues. The CDR3 nucleotides read TGTGCCACCAGTGATTTGAGGACAGGGGATACCGGGGAGCTGTTTTTT. This codes for CATSDLRTGDTGELFF.

This chain connects TRBV19 to TRBJ2-1; 8 bases are a match to TRBD2. Germline CDR1 reads LNHDA; CDR2 reads SQIVND (reference sequence). The CDR3 is made up of 15 amino acids. The junction had 7 bases not matched to a gene; V was cut back by 3 bases and J by 6 bases. CDR3 sequence: CASSIPSSGSNEQFF. CDR3 coding DNA: TGTGCCAGTAGTATTCCGTCGAGCGGGAGCAATGAGCAGTTCTTC.

This chain uses TRBV27 with TRBJ2-7, with TRBD1 matching over 7 bases. The junction had 12 bases not matched to a gene; V was cut back by 3 bases and J by 7 bases. CDR1 MNHEY and CDR2 SMNVEV come from the germline V gene (reference sequence). The CDR3 loop spans 15 amino acids. Written as DNA, the CDR3 is TGTGCCAGCAGTTTGACTAACGTAGGGGGCGGGGAGCAGTACTTC. Its protein product is CASSLTNVGGGEQYF.

V usage is TRBV24-1 and J usage is TRBJ2-7; a weak D match, TRBD2 (5 bases). Trimming took off 9 bases at V and 0 bases at J, with 11 bases between the two ends. From germline, CDR1 is KGHDR and CDR2 SFDVKD. The CDR3 has 13 amino acids. This CDR3 reads CATQADSSYEQYF. Here the CDR3 DNA reads TGTGCCACCCAAGCGGATTCCTCCTACGAGCAGTACTTC.

This clonotype was seen ten or more times. V gene TRBV10-2 combines with J gene TRBJ2-7; 9 bases agree with TRBD2. Germline V CDR1 and CDR2: WSHSY, SAAADI. The junction had 1 base not matched to a gene; V was cut back by 0 bases and J by 1 base. This CDR3 comprises 15 residues. The CDR3 DNA sequence: TGCGCCAGCAGTGAGTCGACTAGCGGATCCTACGAGCAGTACTTC. Translating it yields CASSESTSGSYEQYF.

This clonotype was recorded many times. The chain employs TRBV9 and TRBJ2-3, with 12 positions matching TRBD2. V lost 3 bases, J lost 2 bases, and 7 bases stayed unmatched. The germline gives CDR1 SGDLS, CDR2 YYNGEE. CDR3 length equals 17 residues. This chain's CDR3 is CASSGAGLAGPTDTQYF. For the CDR3, the DNA is TGTGCCAGCAGCGGAGCCGGACTAGCGGGACCCACAGATACGCAGTATTTT.

This clonotype was seen only a few times. The gene calls are TRBV20-1 and TRBJ2-1, with 11 bases aligning to TRBD2. The CDR3 covers 17 residues. The junction had 14 bases not matched to a gene; V was cut back by 5 bases and J by 5 bases. Germline V gene data show CDR1 as DFQATT and CDR2 as SNEGSKA (reference sequence). The CDR3 region has the DNA TGCAGTGCTGGAGCTAGCGGGGGGCCCAATTATAACAATGAGCAGTTCTTC. Its protein product is CSAGASGGPNYNNEQFF.

This clonotype has a single count. V is TRBV15 and J is TRBJ1-2; D is perhaps TRBD1 (6 bases). V was pared by 4 bases and J by 3 bases, with 15 bases between. Looked up from germline, CDR1 is LNHNV and CDR2 is YYDKDF (reference sequence). This CDR3 has 15 residues. CDR3 sequence reads: CATSIGGPVHYGYTF. The CDR3 DNA sequence: TGTGCCACCAGCATCGGGGGGCCAGTGCACTATGGCTACACCTTC.

A word on this clonotype: The junction differs from germline at one of its ends, possibly a read error. The CDR3 loop reads CAGSSRDPVGEQYF. CDR3 bases: TGCGCCGGCAGCTCCCGGGACCCGGTGGGAGAGCAGTACTTC. The V and J genes are TRBV5-1 and TRBJ2-7; either TRBD1 or TRBD2 may supply D (5 bases each). CDR3 size: 14 residues. Germline loops: CDR1 SGHRS, CDR2 YFSETQ. Together with reference TRBV5-1 and TRBJ2-7, the CDR3 gives the full variable domain: KAGVTQTPRYLIKTRGQQVTLSCSPISGHRSVSWYQQTPGQGLQFLFEYFSETQRNKGNFPGRFSGRQFSNSRSEMNVSTLELGDSALYLCAGSSRDPVGEQYFGPGTRLTVT.

In its sample, this clonotype was seen many times. V usage is TRBV6-5 and J usage is TRBJ2-7; 10 bases line up with TRBD1. This CDR3 comprises 14 residues. CDR1 is MNHEY, CDR2 SVGAGI, per germline. The junction had 3 bases not matched to a gene; V was cut back by 2 bases and J by 5 bases. The CDR3 loop reads CASSYGTGVDEQYF. CDR3 nucleotides: TGTGCCAGCAGTTACGGGACAGGGGTCGACGAGCAGTACTTC.

J is TRBJ2-5 and V is TRBV9; weak D call: TRBD1 (5 bases). V shed 0 bases and J shed 2 bases, with 5 bases lying between them. CDR1 is SGDLS, CDR2 YYNGEE, per germline. This CDR3 has 13 residues. CDR3 loop: CASSVGQQETQYF. CDR3 DNA: TGTGCCAGCAGCGTAGGACAGCAAGAGACCCAGTACTTC.

The chain joins TRBV29-1 to TRBJ2-7; 11 bases line up with TRBD2. Germline-derived CDR1 and CDR2 are SQVTM and ANQGSEA. V was pared by 2 bases and J by 2 bases, with 5 bases of the junction left unmatched. The CDR3 is 15 residues long. The chain's CDR3 is CSVEPTSGETYEQYF. The CDR3 DNA is TGCAGCGTTGAACCGACTAGCGGGGAAACCTACGAGCAGTACTTC.

This clonotype has a count of ten or more. This chain connects TRBV27 to TRBJ2-1, with D hard to call. This CDR3 comprises 15 residues. With 0 bases removed from V and 8 bases from J, the gap between germline ends came to 14 bases. CDR1 is MNHEY and CDR2 is SMNVEV in the germline V gene (reference sequence). The CDR3 bases are TGTGCCAGCAGTTTATCGTGGGCTAATTCCCATGAGCAGTTCTTC. It is translated as CASSLSWANSHEQFF.

The chain joins TRBV7-2 to TRBJ1-6; D is ambiguous. The germline V gene encodes CDR1 SGHTA and CDR2 FQGNSA. The CDR3 length is 13 residues. V lost 0 bases to trimming and J lost 14 bases, with 11 bases between them. The CDR3 sequence: CASSLAQEATLHF. DNA for the CDR3: TGTGCCAGCAGCTTAGCGCAGGAAGCCACCCTCCACTTT.

This rearrangement joins TRBV19 to TRBJ1-1; D gene uncertain. Trimming pared 1 base from V and 8 bases from J, leaving 11 bases between. CDR1 and CDR2 (germline): LNHDA, SQIVND (reference sequence). This CDR3 has 13 residues. The CDR3 loop reads CASSIGGTPEAFF. CDR3 in DNA: TGTGCCAGTAGTATAGGTGGAACCCCAGAAGCTTTCTTT.

The chain couples TRBV2 to TRBJ2-2, with 8 nucleotides matching TRBD2. V lost 7 bases, J lost 5 bases, and 9 bases stayed unmatched. CDR1 SNHLY and CDR2 FYNNEI come from the germline V gene. The CDR3 runs to 15 residues. CDR3 DNA: TGTGCCAGCATGGACCGGGAGGGGGGTACCGGGGAGCTGTTTTTT. This sequence encodes CASMDREGGTGELFF.

In this sample, this clonotype turned up many times. The chain links TRBV29-1 to TRBJ2-3; D remains ambiguous. CDR1 and CDR2 from the germline V gene are SQVTM and ANQGSEA. Trimming took 6 bases from V and 2 from J, leaving 12 bases between them. The CDR3 covers 13 residues. CDR3 bases: TGCAGCGTAGAACTGAGTAACACAGATACGCAGTATTTT. It specifies CSVELSNTDTQYF.

In its sample, this clonotype was seen many times. The chain is built from TRBV7-3 and TRBJ2-7, with 7 nucleotides matching TRBD2. V trimming: 2 bases; J trimming: 3 bases; junction bases outside the gene matches: 4. The CDR3 length is 14 residues. CDR1 is SGHTA, CDR2 FQGTGA, per germline. The CDR3 spells CASSLAGANYEQYF. The CDR3 bases are TGTGCCAGCAGCTTAGCGGGAGCAAACTACGAGCAGTACTTC.

The genes are TRBV6-5 and TRBJ2-3, with D uncertain. CDR1 is MNHEY, CDR2 SVGAGI, per germline. The CDR3 totals 12 residues. The V gene lost 0 bases and the J gene lost 6 bases, with 4 bases spanning the gap. For the CDR3, the DNA is TGTGCCAGCAGTTACTCTGTGGATACGCAGTATTTT. Protein product: CASSYSVDTQYF.

This chain uses TRBV19 with TRBJ1-4; tentative D call: TRBD1 (5 bases). The CDR3 has 15 amino acids. Germline V gives CDR1 LNHDA, CDR2 SQIVND (reference sequence). V lost 4 bases to trimming and J lost 8 bases, with 17 bases between them. The CDR3 nucleotides are TGTGCCAGTAGTAACTACCGGGACTTTGGGGAAAAACTGTTTTTT. This gives the protein CASSNYRDFGEKLFF.

In this sample, this clonotype turned up a few times. The rearrangement joins TRBV7-2 to TRBJ1-4; D unresolved. Trimming took off 5 bases at V and 5 bases at J, with 15 bases between the two ends. CDR1 and CDR2 from the germline V gene are SGHTA and FQGNSA. The CDR3 is 15 residues long. CDR3 DNA sequence: TGTGCCAGCAGCCCGAAGGACGGCGGCAATGAAAAACTGTTTTTT. Translation: CASSPKDGGNEKLFF.

The J gene is TRBJ2-6, the V gene TRBV15, with D unclear. Looked up from germline, CDR1 is LNHNV and CDR2 is YYDKDF (reference sequence). This CDR3 spans 16 amino acids. The germline V and J ends were trimmed by 9 bases and 0 bases, with 15 bases remaining between them. CDR3 protein: CATAPGESSGANVLTF. CDR3 in DNA: TGTGCCACGGCACCGGGCGAAAGCTCTGGGGCCAACGTCCTGACTTTC.

This clonotype was seen more than once but under ten times. The rearrangement joins TRBV2 to TRBJ2-2; no reliable D call. Germline values: CDR1 SNHLY, CDR2 FYNNEI. The CDR3 loop spans 14 amino acids. V shed 7 bases and J shed 6 bases, with 15 bases lying between them. The CDR3 region is CASNPLSAAGELFF. CDR3 DNA sequence: TGTGCCAGCAATCCTCTAAGTGCGGCCGGGGAGCTGTTTTTT.

The table lists this clonotype with a few counts. The chain uses TRBV20-1 and TRBJ2-7; possibly TRBD1 for D (8 bases). The V end was cut by 6 bases, the J end by 3 bases, with 24 bases between. This CDR3 is built from 16 residues. Looked up from germline, CDR1 is DFQATT and CDR2 is SNEGSKA (reference sequence). CDR3 loop: CSAPGGGGQVDYEQYF. CDR3 DNA: TGCAGTGCCCCTGGGGGGGGGGGACAGGTGGACTACGAGCAGTACTTC.

This chain connects TRBV29-1 to TRBJ1-1; D gene uncertain. Trimming took 6 bases from V and 11 from J, leaving 16 bases between them. The germline gives CDR1 SQVTM, CDR2 ANQGSEA. This CDR3 comprises 11 residues. CDR3 loop: CSVYRGLPAFF. CDR3 bases: TGCAGCGTGTACAGAGGGCTGCCGGCTTTCTTT.

The chain joins TRBV7-9 to TRBJ2-5, with D possibly TRBD2 on 5 matching bases. The DNA end is more similar to TRBJ2-1, so the J call may be wrong. This CDR3 is 12 amino acids long. Germline CDR1 SEHNR, CDR2 FQNEAQ (reference sequence). Written as DNA, the CDR3 is TGTGCCACCAGTGATTTTACGGGGTCGCAGTTCTTC. It encodes CATSDFTGSQFF.